A single sample is the source of the 3 T cell receptor beta chains below, sequenced in a study of blood T cell repertoires in COVID-19 (dated by TCRdb to about 2020). Receptors were amplified or captured by the immunoSEQ multiplex PCR assay. Entries here come from immuneACCESS through TCRdb and include only in-frame sequences with V and J called. Some clones fail to appear in such tables; in the studies checked, an unresolved V gene covers under half of the shortfall, and the cause of the remainder is unknown. The sample table shows 70,000 to 100,000 clones, and about 88% are seen once. Roughly 2.8% of the sample belongs to the ten largest clones. The sample comprised peripheral blood. The source is an elderly woman with acute or convalescent COVID-19.

This clone was detected once. V is TRBV2 and J is TRBJ2-2, with TRBD2 identical over 7 bases. The CDR3 has 16 residues. Germline V gene sequence: CDR1 SNHLY, CDR2 FYNNEI. J gave up 6 bases and V 5 bases, and 12 bases lay outside the gene matches. CDR3 nucleotides: TGTGCCAGCAGTCCCGCCGGGACTACCGTTGCCGGGGAGCTGTTTTTT. It codes for CASSPAGTTVAGELFF.

This clone came up once. The chain links TRBV10-3 to TRBJ1-2; D is possibly TRBD1 (6 bases). Trimming left V 6 bases short and J 0 bases short, with 11 bases between. From germline, CDR1 is ENHRY and CDR2 SYGVKD. The CDR3 is made up of 14 amino acids. This chain's CDR3 is CAIRADRTNYGYTF. As DNA, the CDR3 is TGTGCCATCAGAGCCGACAGGACTAACTATGGCTACACCTTC.

The chain has TRBV19 and TRBJ1-1; D is unclear. V lost 4 bases to trimming and J lost 8 bases, with 20 bases between them. This CDR3 contains 15 residues. CDR1 is LNHDA, CDR2 SQIVND, per germline (reference sequence). The CDR3 DNA reads TGTGCCAGTAGTAGGGGATCGAGTGGAGGGTCCGAAGCTTTCTTT. It translates to CASSRGSSGGSEAFF.